The rows below give T cell receptor beta chains drawn from one sample of a study of cytomegalovirus exposure and HLA in healthy donors. Repertoires were generated with immunoSEQ multiplex PCR, while TCRdb's copy carries only in-frame clones and drops some. The sample records more than 130,000 clones, about 80% being singletons. Sequencing was carried out using PBMCs. The receptors come from a male donor in good health and CMV-seronegative. The CDR3 runs from the conserved cysteine through the conserved F or W. Fields, in order: clone size, V gene, J gene, D gene, CDR3 protein, CDR3 DNA. D genes are given only for firm matches. Size is stated for part of the rows, as once, few or many counts, or as a class when the clone is expanded.

abundance: once
v_gene: TRBV6-6
j_gene: TRBJ2-7
d_gene: NA
CDR3aa: CASNVMGQSYEQYF
CDR3nt: TGTGCCAGCAACGTTATGGGGCAGTCCTACGAGCAGTACTTC

abundance: NA
v_gene: TRBV30
j_gene: TRBJ1-3
d_gene: TRBD1
CDR3aa: CAWSRITGASGNTIYF
CDR3nt: TGTGCCTGGAGTAGAATTACAGGGGCGTCTGGAAACACCATATATTTT

abundance: NA
v_gene: TRBV11-1
j_gene: TRBJ2-3
d_gene: TRBD2
CDR3aa: CASSYRGVTDTQYF
CDR3nt: TGTGCCAGCAGCTACCGGGGGGTCACAGATACGCAGTATTTT

abundance: NA
v_gene: TRBV30
j_gene: TRBJ1-5
d_gene: TRBD1
CDR3aa: CAWSQGQSNQPQHF
CDR3nt: TGTGCCTGGAGTCAGGGACAGAGCAATCAGCCCCAGCATTTT

abundance: NA
v_gene: TRBV28
j_gene: TRBJ1-2
d_gene: NA
CDR3aa: CASSPNPSRVQGYTF
CDR3nt: TGTGCCAGCAGTCCCAACCCGTCCAGGGTTCAGGGCTACACCTTC

abundance: NA
v_gene: TRBV7-2
j_gene: TRBJ1-6
d_gene: NA
CDR3aa: CASSFLRGNSPLHF
CDR3nt: TGTGCCAGCAGCTTTTTGAGGGGGAATTCACCCCTCCACTTT

abundance: NA
v_gene: TRBV2
j_gene: TRBJ1-1
d_gene: NA
CDR3aa: CASSGRGLRRVNTEAFF
CDR3nt: TGTGCCAGCAGTGGTAGGGGCTTACGTCGGGTGAACACTGAAGCTTTCTTT

abundance: NA
v_gene: TRBV6-5
j_gene: TRBJ1-6
d_gene: TRBD1
CDR3aa: CASSLQGASNSPLHF
CDR3nt: TGTGCCAGCAGTTTACAGGGGGCCTCTAATTCACCCCTCCACTTT

abundance: NA
v_gene: TRBV1
j_gene: TRBJ2-5
d_gene: NA
CDR3aa: CTSSYTGGVIETQYF
CDR3nt: TGCACCAGCAGCTACACGGGGGGGGTGATTGAGACCCAGTACTTC

abundance: NA
v_gene: TRBV25-1
j_gene: TRBJ1-6
d_gene: NA
CDR3aa: CASTGSQGYRSPLHF
CDR3nt: TGTGCCAGCACCGGTTCACAGGGATACAGGTCACCCCTCCACTTT

abundance: NA
v_gene: TRBV5-6
j_gene: TRBJ1-2
d_gene: NA
CDR3aa: CASRRTVYGYTF
CDR3nt: TGTGCCAGCAGGAGGACAGTTTATGGCTACACCTTC

abundance: few
v_gene: TRBV5-1
j_gene: TRBJ1-4
d_gene: TRBD1
CDR3aa: CASSIYAGGAGEKLFF
CDR3nt: TGCGCCAGCAGCATTTATGCAGGGGGCGCGGGTGAAAAACTGTTTTTT

abundance: NA
v_gene: TRBV5-6
j_gene: TRBJ1-3
d_gene: NA
CDR3aa: CASSPDRMGPGNTIYF
CDR3nt: TGTGCCAGCAGCCCGGACCGCATGGGGCCTGGAAACACCATATATTTT

abundance: NA
v_gene: TRBV6-1
j_gene: TRBJ1-2
d_gene: TRBD1
CDR3aa: CASRPLGTGGQGYTF
CDR3nt: TGTGCCAGCAGGCCTCTTGGGACAGGGGGCCAGGGCTACACCTTC

abundance: NA
v_gene: TRBV6-5
j_gene: TRBJ1-1
d_gene: NA
CDR3aa: CASSYSNLMRVTEAFF
CDR3nt: TGTGCCAGCAGTTACTCGAATCTCATGAGAGTCACTGAAGCTTTCTTT

abundance: NA
v_gene: TRBV29-1
j_gene: TRBJ2-3
d_gene: NA
CDR3aa: CSVGMDPTSTDTQYF
CDR3nt: TGCAGCGTTGGGATGGATCCGACTAGCACAGATACGCAGTATTTT

abundance: NA
v_gene: TRBV4-3
j_gene: TRBJ2-7
d_gene: TRBD2
CDR3aa: CASSRTSGSSYEQYF
CDR3nt: TGCGCCAGCAGCCGGACTAGCGGTAGCTCCTACGAGCAGTACTTC

abundance: NA
v_gene: TRBV6-1
j_gene: TRBJ2-7
d_gene: TRBD2
CDR3aa: CASGGGGLYEQYF
CDR3nt: TGTGCCTCTGGTGGGGGGGGTCTCTACGAGCAGTACTTC

abundance: NA
v_gene: TRBV4-3
j_gene: TRBJ2-2
d_gene: TRBD1
CDR3aa: CASRPRAQGARGPGELFF
CDR3nt: TGCGCCAGCAGGCCAAGGGCGCAGGGGGCGAGAGGACCCGGAGAGCTGTTTTTT

abundance: NA
v_gene: TRBV6-1
j_gene: TRBJ1-1
d_gene: TRBD1
CDR3aa: CASSEGTGYMNTEAFF
CDR3nt: TGTGCCAGCAGTGAAGGGACAGGGTATATGAACACTGAAGCTTTCTTT

abundance: many
v_gene: TRBV27
j_gene: TRBJ1-2
d_gene: NA
CDR3aa: CASSYIPPNQATYGYTF
CDR3nt: TGTGCCAGCAGTTATATCCCACCGAATCAGGCCACCTATGGCTACACCTTC

abundance: NA
v_gene: TRBV30
j_gene: TRBJ1-2
d_gene: TRBD1
CDR3aa: CAWSEDRFYGYTF
CDR3nt: TGTGCCTGGAGTGAGGACAGGTTTTATGGCTACACCTTC

abundance: NA
v_gene: TRBV2
j_gene: TRBJ2-3
d_gene: NA
CDR3aa: CASTPGGDTQYF
CDR3nt: TGTGCCAGCACACCCGGGGGAGATACGCAGTATTTT

abundance: NA
v_gene: TRBV7-9
j_gene: TRBJ1-2
d_gene: NA
CDR3aa: CASSLEDSYGYTF
CDR3nt: TGTGCCAGCAGCTTAGAAGACAGCTATGGCTACACCTTC

abundance: NA
v_gene: TRBV29-1
j_gene: TRBJ1-5
d_gene: NA
CDR3aa: CSSTGPGDQPQHF
CDR3nt: TGCAGCTCAACCGGACCGGGGGATCAGCCCCAGCATTTT

abundance: NA
v_gene: TRBV9
j_gene: TRBJ1-4
d_gene: NA
CDR3aa: CASSPGPGEKLFF
CDR3nt: TGTGCCAGCAGCCCAGGCCCGGGGGAAAAACTGTTTTTT

abundance: NA
v_gene: TRBV7-2
j_gene: TRBJ1-2
d_gene: TRBD1
CDR3aa: CASSSKRTGQGGYTF
CDR3nt: TGTGCCAGCAGCTCAAAACGGACAGGGCAAGGCGGCTACACCTTC

abundance: NA
v_gene: TRBV30
j_gene: TRBJ2-3
d_gene: NA
CDR3aa: CAWAISGADTQYF
CDR3nt: TGTGCCTGGGCGATAAGCGGCGCAGATACGCAGTATTTT

abundance: NA
v_gene: TRBV7-3
j_gene: TRBJ2-3
d_gene: TRBD2
CDR3aa: CASSSLAGGPGTDTQYF
CDR3nt: TGTGCCAGCAGTTCCCTAGCGGGGGGGCCAGGCACAGATACGCAGTATTTT

abundance: few
v_gene: TRBV10-3
j_gene: TRBJ2-7
d_gene: NA
CDR3aa: CAISDYSAQYF
CDR3nt: TGTGCCATCAGTGATTACTCCGCGCAGTACTTC

abundance: NA
v_gene: TRBV4-3
j_gene: TRBJ1-4
d_gene: NA
CDR3aa: CASSPHHRATNEKLFF
CDR3nt: TGCGCCAGCAGCCCACACCACAGGGCTACGAATGAAAAACTGTTTTTT

abundance: NA
v_gene: TRBV2
j_gene: TRBJ2-3
d_gene: NA
CDR3aa: CASSDNQELPGTDTQYF
CDR3nt: TGTGCCAGCAGTGACAATCAAGAACTACCCGGCACAGATACGCAGTATTTT

abundance: NA
v_gene: TRBV18
j_gene: TRBJ2-2
d_gene: TRBD2
CDR3aa: CASSQGLAGIGTGELFF
CDR3nt: TGTGCCAGCTCACAAGGACTAGCGGGCATTGGAACCGGGGAGCTGTTTTTT

abundance: NA
v_gene: TRBV30
j_gene: TRBJ1-6
d_gene: TRBD1
CDR3aa: CAYSGTGGSPLHF
CDR3nt: TGTGCCTATTCTGGGACAGGGGGATCACCCCTCCACTTT

abundance: NA
v_gene: TRBV5-6
j_gene: TRBJ2-1
d_gene: NA
CDR3aa: CASSLRLLRSNEQFF
CDR3nt: TGTGCCAGCAGCCTGCGACTCCTAAGAAGCAATGAGCAGTTCTTC

abundance: NA
v_gene: TRBV5-1
j_gene: TRBJ1-4
d_gene: NA
CDR3aa: CASSRIEDGNEKLFF
CDR3nt: TGCGCCAGCAGTCGTATTGAGGATGGTAATGAAAAACTGTTTTTT